These 3 T cell receptor beta chains were sequenced from one sample in a study of regulatory T cells in long-lasting Graves disease (dated by TCRdb to the early 2020s). To prepare the library, multiplex PCR was applied. Reads for this sample came from an Illumina HiSeq 4000. CDR3 regions were amplified by Arm-PCR with iRepertoire HTBI primers to construct TCR beta libraries. The public reads were quality trimmed at Q25 with fastp and then assembled into clones with MiXCR by TCRdb, keeping productive beta chains. Each entry is one CDR3 protein sequence, shown with its most common DNA and genes. The sample table lists approximately 400,000 distinct CDR3 sequences, 15% of them with a count of one. Roughly 17% of the sample goes to the ten largest clones. Reading the label with the study, this specimen's time point is: newly diagnosed GD, antithyroid drugs for less than 3 months. For both TCR sequencing and RNA sequencing, RNA was extracted from PBMCs using TRIzol.

The sample was also linked to a second study, of T cells in Graves' hyperthyroidism and ophthalmopathy.

The sequencing used peripheral blood mononuclear cells (PBMCs), collected at new diagnosis, from a patient treated with antithyroid drugs. Receptors were obtained from a woman aged 25 to 39 with Graves disease. Donor details come from another sample of the same person, matched by shared clones.

This clonotype has at least ten counts. The chain links TRBV6-1 to TRBJ2-1; unclear D gene. From germline, CDR1 is MNHNS and CDR2 SASEGT. The length of the CDR3 is 12 residues. Trimming cost V 5 bases and J 8 bases, with 10 bases left between them. Here the CDR3 DNA reads TGTGCCAGCAGTACGGAAGACGATGAGCAGTTCTTC. Translating it yields CASSTEDDEQFF.

This clonotype came up many times. This rearrangement joins TRBV5-1 to TRBJ2-7, with D possibly matching TRBD1 (6 bases). The V gene's germline CDR1 is SGHRS and CDR2 YFSETQ. Trimming took off 2 bases at V and 2 bases at J, with 17 bases between the two ends. This CDR3 contains 16 residues. CDR3 DNA sequence: TGCGCCAGCAGCTTTCGATCAGGGGATGATGCCTACGAGCAGTACTTC. Residues: CASSFRSGDDAYEQYF.

There are a few counts of this clonotype. The chain recombines TRBV6-2 or TRBV6-3 with TRBJ2-1, with 8 bases that match TRBD2. The CDR3 consists of 16 residues. Losses at the gene ends were 6 bases for V and 5 bases for J; bases not matched to a gene: 12. Germline values: CDR1 MNHEY, CDR2 SVGEGT. CDR3 sequence reads: CASSLLKGLVDNEQFF. The CDR3 nucleotides are TGTGCCAGCAGCCTCCTTAAGGGACTAGTTGACAATGAGCAGTTCTTC.